The 19 T cell receptor beta chains below all came from one sample that was sequenced in a study of Tregs in tolerant kidney transplant recipients. Here immunoSEQ multiplex PCR was the method, and the copy in TCRdb shows in-frame clones only, minus some. This table has 90,000 to 120,000 clones, around 87% appearing once. The sequenced sample was CD4+ T cells from blood, obtained before the transplant. The source is a human donor who received a combined kidney and bone marrow transplant.

The chain couples TRBV28 to TRBJ2-5; the match to TRBD1 covers 9 bases. The CDR3 spans 15 residues. J was trimmed by 3 bases and V by 8 bases; bases with no gene match: 10. The germline gives CDR1 MDHEN, CDR2 SYDVKM. In DNA, the CDR3 is TGTGCCAGCTCTCGGGGGACAGGGCTGAAAGAGACCCAGTACTTC. It specifies CASSRGTGLKETQYF.

This chain's CDR3 is CASSSPPSPQHF. DNA of the CDR3: TGTGCCAGCAGCTCCCCCCCGTCGCCCCAGCATTTT. The chain combines TRBV9 with TRBJ1-5; D ambiguous. The CDR3 has 12 residues. The V end lost 4 bases, the J end lost 9 bases, and 11 bases lay between the germline ends. Germline CDR1 is SGDLS and CDR2 is YYNGEE.

The chain has TRBV7-7 and TRBJ2-2; no reliable D call. CDR1 and CDR2 (germline): SSHAT, FNYEAQ (reference sequence). With 4 bases removed from V and 1 base from J, the gap between germline ends came to 4 bases. The CDR3 runs to 13 residues. The CDR3 loop reads CASSSGNTGELFF. CDR3 nucleotide sequence: TGTGCCAGCAGCTCGGGGAACACCGGGGAGCTGTTTTTT.

The chain combines TRBV5-1 with TRBJ1-2; TRBD1 agrees at 9 bases. The CDR3 is 15 residues long. From germline, CDR1 is SGHRS and CDR2 YFSETQ. V was clipped by 4 bases and J by 2 bases; unmatched bases: 6. CDR3 region: CASSQQGARNYGYTF. The CDR3, as DNA: TGCGCCAGCAGCCAACAGGGGGCGAGGAACTATGGCTACACCTTC.

The J gene is TRBJ2-1, the V gene TRBV7-2, with TRBD1 matching 7 bases. Germline values: CDR1 SGHTA, CDR2 FQGNSA. J gave up 4 bases and V 5 bases, and 8 bases lay outside the gene matches. There are 15 residues in the CDR3. The CDR3: CASSALGDRYNEQFF. The CDR3 nucleotides read TGTGCCAGCAGCGCCCTTGGGGACAGATACAATGAGCAGTTCTTC.

The genes are TRBV14 and TRBJ2-1, with 14 positions matching TRBD2. The CDR3 is 15 amino acids. Germline V CDR1 and CDR2: SGHDN, FVKESK. V gave up 4 bases and J gave up 6 bases; unmatched junction bases: 2. CDR3 nucleotides: TGTGCCAGCAGCCGGACTAGCGGGAGGCTCAATGAGCAGTTCTTC. This sequence encodes CASSRTSGRLNEQFF. Full variable domain (remainder filled in from reference TRBV14 and TRBJ2-1): EAGVTQFPSHSVIEKGQTVTLRCDPISGHDNLYWYRRVMGKEIKFLLHFVKESKQDESGMPNNRFLAERTGGTYSTLKVQPAELEDSGVYFCASSRTSGRLNEQFFGPGTRLTVL.

This clone was seen a few times. The genes are TRBV18 and TRBJ1-2; 7 nucleotides align to TRBD1. This CDR3 is built from 13 residues. Germline lookup yields CDR1 KGHSH and CDR2 LQKENI. With V trimmed by 5 bases and J by 4 bases, 4 bases remained unmatched. For the CDR3, the DNA is TGTGCCAGCTCAGCGGGACAGCTCTATGGCTACACCTTC. This translates into CASSAGQLYGYTF.

The CDR3 sequence: CASRSGGYDEKLFF. Written as DNA, the CDR3 is TGTGCCAGCAGATCAGGGGGCTACGATGAAAAACTGTTTTTT. The V and J genes are TRBV27 and TRBJ1-4, with 8 bases lining up with TRBD1. V trimming: 6 bases; J trimming: 6 bases; junction bases outside the gene matches: 6. The CDR3 runs 14 residues. The germline gives CDR1 MNHEY, CDR2 SMNVEV (reference sequence).

The chain recombines TRBV15 with TRBJ2-1, with 12 bases fitting TRBD2. Germline V CDR1 and CDR2: LNHNV, YYDKDF (reference sequence). The V segment lost 5 bases and the J segment 6 bases; nucleotides outside the gene matches: 14. The CDR3 is 18 amino acids. CDR3 protein: CATSGANRGLAGINEQFF. The CDR3 bases are TGTGCCACCAGCGGGGCCAACCGGGGACTAGCGGGCATCAATGAGCAGTTCTTC.

This clone was found once. The chain employs TRBV18 and TRBJ2-1, with 8 bases aligning to TRBD2. CDR1 is KGHSH and CDR2 is LQKENI in the germline V gene. This CDR3 contains 16 residues. The trim removed 1 base at V and 9 bases at J, leaving 11 bases unmatched. This CDR3 reads CASSPRGLASQGEQFF. The CDR3 DNA reads as TGTGCCAGCTCACCACGAGGACTAGCCTCCCAGGGTGAGCAGTTCTTC. Full variable domain (rest looked up from reference TRBV18 and TRBJ2-1): NAGVMQNPRHLVRRRGQEARLRCSPMKGHSHVYWYRQLPEEGLKFMVYLQKENIIDESGMPKERFSAEFPKEGPSILRIQQVVRGDSAAYFCASSPRGLASQGEQFFGPGTRLTVL.

With regard to this clone: Other nucleotide sequences in the sample specify the same CDR3. The chain has TRBV9 and TRBJ1-3; D is undetermined. CDR3 length equals 14 residues. Trimming left V 0 bases short and J 0 bases short, with 4 bases between. In germline, CDR1 is SGDLS, CDR2 YYNGEE. CDR3 sequence: CASSVASSGNTIYF. DNA for the CDR3: TGTGCCAGCAGCGTAGCGAGCTCTGGAAACACCATATATTTT.

V usage is TRBV9 and J usage is TRBJ1-2; the D gene is possibly TRBD1 (6 bases). This CDR3 comprises 13 residues. Germline V gene data show CDR1 as SGDLS and CDR2 as YYNGEE. V was pared by 4 bases and J by 6 bases, with 13 bases between. CDR3 amino acids: CASSPRGGDGYTF. As DNA, the CDR3 is TGTGCCAGCAGCCCTAGGGGGGGCGATGGCTACACCTTC.

The chain recombines TRBV6-1 with TRBJ1-5, with 12 bases lining up with TRBD1. CDR3 size: 15 residues. V shed 8 bases, J shed 6 bases, and the junction held 8 bases outside the gene matches. CDR1 is MNHNS, CDR2 SASEGT, per germline. Written as DNA, the CDR3 is TGTGCCAGCCGGTCGGGACAGGGGGCCGGTCAGCCCCAGCATTTT. Translated: CASRSGQGAGQPQHF.

This chain links TRBV4-1 with TRBJ2-5, with D perhaps TRBD2 (7 bases). Trimming cost V 0 bases and J 7 bases, with 15 bases left between them. Per the germline V gene, CDR1 is MGHRA and CDR2 is YSYEKL. CDR3 length: 15 residues. The CDR3 reads CASSQDGGPGGTQYF. In nucleotides, the CDR3 is TGCGCCAGCAGCCAAGACGGGGGGCCTGGAGGGACCCAGTACTTC.

The chain combines TRBV7-9 with TRBJ2-3, with TRBD1 matching 7 bases. The CDR3 runs to 16 residues. The ends lost 1 base at V and 4 bases at J; junction bases unmatched: 8. Germline values: CDR1 SEHNR, CDR2 FQNEAQ (reference sequence). The CDR3 protein is CASSLGLRGLSDTQYF. CDR3 coding DNA: TGTGCCAGCAGCTTAGGTCTCAGGGGGTTGTCAGATACGCAGTATTTT.

This clone showed up just a few times. V is TRBV4-2 and J is TRBJ1-6, with 8 bases that match TRBD1. The length of the CDR3 is 14 residues. Unmatched junction bases numbered 0, after V lost 0 bases and J lost 8 bases. The germline CDR1 and CDR2 sequences are LGHNA and YNFKEQ. The CDR3 nucleotides read TGTGCCAGCAGCCAAGAGACAGGGGATTCACCCCTCCACTTT. Its protein product is CASSQETGDSPLHF.

The chain joins TRBV27 to TRBJ2-1, with TRBD1 matching over 8 bases. The CDR3 loop spans 14 amino acids. The germline CDR1 and CDR2 sequences are MNHEY and SMNVEV (reference sequence). V lost 4 bases and J lost 1; bases outside the gene matches: 0. The CDR3 nucleotides are TGTGCCAGCAGTTGGACAGGGTCCTACAATGAGCAGTTCTTC. Translation: CASSWTGSYNEQFF.

The chain carries TRBV11-2 and TRBJ2-7; the match to TRBD1 covers 9 bases. The ends lost 4 bases at V and 5 bases at J; junction bases unmatched: 12. Germline lookup yields CDR1 SGHAT and CDR2 FQNNGV. The CDR3 loop spans 16 amino acids. This CDR3 reads CASSSTGGKRSDEQYF. The CDR3 DNA sequence: TGTGCCAGCAGCTCCACAGGGGGCAAACGATCGGACGAGCAGTACTTC.

The chain carries TRBV13 and TRBJ2-2; 11 positions agree with TRBD2. The CDR3 spans 16 residues. Trimming cost V 6 bases and J 7 bases; bases outside gene matches: 10. CDR1 PRHDT and CDR2 FYEKMQ come from the germline V gene (reference sequence). Here the CDR3 DNA reads TGTGCCAGCAGTACACTAGCGGGAGAGGGGATCGGGGAGCTGTTTTTT. The encoded protein is CASSTLAGEGIGELFF.